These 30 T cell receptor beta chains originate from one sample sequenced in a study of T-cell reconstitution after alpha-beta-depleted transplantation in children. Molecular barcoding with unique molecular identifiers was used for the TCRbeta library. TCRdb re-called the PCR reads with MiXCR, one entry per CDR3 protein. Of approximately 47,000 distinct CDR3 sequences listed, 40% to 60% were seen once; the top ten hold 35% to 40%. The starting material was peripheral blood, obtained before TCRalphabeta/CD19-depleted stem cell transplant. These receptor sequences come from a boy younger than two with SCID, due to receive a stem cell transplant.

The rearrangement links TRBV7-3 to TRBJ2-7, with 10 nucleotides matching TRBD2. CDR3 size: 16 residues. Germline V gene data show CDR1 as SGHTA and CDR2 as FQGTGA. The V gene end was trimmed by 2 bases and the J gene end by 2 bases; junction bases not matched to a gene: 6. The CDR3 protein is CASSLHTSGATYEQYV. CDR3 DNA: TGTGCCAGCAGCTTACACACTAGCGGGGCCACCTACGAGCAGTACGTC.

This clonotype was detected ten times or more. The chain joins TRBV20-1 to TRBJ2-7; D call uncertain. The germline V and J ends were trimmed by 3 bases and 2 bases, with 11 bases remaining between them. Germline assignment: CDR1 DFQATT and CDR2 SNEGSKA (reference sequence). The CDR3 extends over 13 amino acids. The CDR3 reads CSARWPATYEQYF. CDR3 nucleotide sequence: TGCAGTGCTAGGTGGCCGGCTACCTACGAGCAGTACTTC.

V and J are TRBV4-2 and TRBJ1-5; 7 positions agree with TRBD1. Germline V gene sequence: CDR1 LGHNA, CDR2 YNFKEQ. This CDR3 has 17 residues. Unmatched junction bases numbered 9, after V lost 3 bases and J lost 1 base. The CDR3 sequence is CASSQVVGGASNQPQHF. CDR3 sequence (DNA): TGTGCCAGCAGCCAGGTGGTAGGGGGCGCGAGCAATCAGCCCCAGCATTTT.

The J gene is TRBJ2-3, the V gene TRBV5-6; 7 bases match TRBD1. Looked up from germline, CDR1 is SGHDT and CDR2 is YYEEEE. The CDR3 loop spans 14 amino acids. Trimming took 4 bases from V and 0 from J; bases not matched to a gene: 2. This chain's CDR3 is CASSGQASTDTQYF. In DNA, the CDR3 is TGTGCCAGCAGCGGACAGGCTAGCACAGATACGCAGTATTTT.

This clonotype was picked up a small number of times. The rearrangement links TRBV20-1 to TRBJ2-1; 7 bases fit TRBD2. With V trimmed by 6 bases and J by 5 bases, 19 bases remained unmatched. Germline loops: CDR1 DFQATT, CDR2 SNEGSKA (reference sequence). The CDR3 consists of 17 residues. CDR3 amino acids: CSAVAGATATAHNEQFF. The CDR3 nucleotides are TGCAGTGCGGTAGCGGGCGCCACCGCCACCGCGCACAATGAGCAGTTCTTC.

In DNA, the CDR3 is TGTGCCAGCAGCCCGATGGCTGAAGCTTTCTTT. Its translation is CASSPMAEAFF. V and J are TRBV7-9 and TRBJ1-1; D is unclear. Trimming left V 5 bases short and J 6 bases short, with 7 bases between. Germline CDR1 is SEHNR and CDR2 is FQNEAQ (reference sequence). This CDR3 spans 11 amino acids.

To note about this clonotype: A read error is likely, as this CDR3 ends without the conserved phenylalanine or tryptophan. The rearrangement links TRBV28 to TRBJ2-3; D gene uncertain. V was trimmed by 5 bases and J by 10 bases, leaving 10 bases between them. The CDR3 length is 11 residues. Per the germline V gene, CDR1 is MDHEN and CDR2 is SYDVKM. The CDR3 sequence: CASSPPGPQYL. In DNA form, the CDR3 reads TGTGCCAGCAGTCCCCCAGGTCCGCAGTATTTA.

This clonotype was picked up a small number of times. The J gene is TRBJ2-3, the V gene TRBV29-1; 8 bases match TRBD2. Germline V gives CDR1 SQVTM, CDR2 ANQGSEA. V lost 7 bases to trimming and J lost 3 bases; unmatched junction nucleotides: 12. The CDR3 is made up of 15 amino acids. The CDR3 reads CSAPFLAGGTDTQYF. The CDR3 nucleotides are TGCAGCGCCCCATTCCTGGCGGGGGGTACAGATACGCAGTATTTT.

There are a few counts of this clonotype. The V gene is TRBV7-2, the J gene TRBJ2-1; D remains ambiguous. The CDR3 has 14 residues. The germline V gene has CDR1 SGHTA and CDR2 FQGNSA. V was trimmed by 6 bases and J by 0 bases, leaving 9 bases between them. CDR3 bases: TGTGCCAGCAGACCCGGCGGCTCCTACAATGAGCAGTTCTTC. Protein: CASRPGGSYNEQFF. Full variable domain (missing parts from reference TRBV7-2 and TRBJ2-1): GAGVSQSPSNKVTEKGKDVELRCDPISGHTALYWYRQSLGQGLEFLIYFQGNSAPDKSGLPSDRFSAERTGGSVSTLTIQRTQQEDSAVYLCASRPGGSYNEQFFGPGTRLTVL.

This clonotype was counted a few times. The CDR3 sequence: CAISSAGDPQETQYF. Here the CDR3 DNA reads TGTGCCATCAGCTCCGCCGGGGACCCTCAAGAGACCCAGTACTTC. This rearrangement joins TRBV10-3 to TRBJ2-5; perhaps D is TRBD1 or TRBD2 (5 bases each). V lost 6 bases to trimming and J lost 2 bases, with 16 bases between them. The germline V gene encodes CDR1 ENHRY and CDR2 SYGVKD. The CDR3 spans 15 residues.

The CDR3 reads CASRPRGRGGNEQFF. Written as DNA, the CDR3 is TGTGCCAGCAGGCCCAGGGGGCGGGGGGGAAATGAGCAGTTCTTC. The chain uses TRBV12-3 or TRBV12-4 and TRBJ2-1, with a weak D call TRBD2 (9 bases). The CDR3 spans 15 residues. V was trimmed by 6 bases and J by 7 bases, leaving 19 bases between them.

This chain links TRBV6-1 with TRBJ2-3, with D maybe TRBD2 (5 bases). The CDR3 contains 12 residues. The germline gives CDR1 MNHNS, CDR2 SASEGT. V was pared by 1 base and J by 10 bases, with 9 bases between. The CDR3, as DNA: TGTGCCAGCAGTGAAGGCTCGAGGGCGCAGTATTTT. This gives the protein CASSEGSRAQYF.

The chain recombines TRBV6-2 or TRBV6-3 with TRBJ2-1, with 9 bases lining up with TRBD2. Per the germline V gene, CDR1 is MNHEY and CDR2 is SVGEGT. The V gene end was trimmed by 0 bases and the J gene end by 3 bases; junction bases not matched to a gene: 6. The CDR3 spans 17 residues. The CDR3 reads CASSYSPPSGIYNEQFF. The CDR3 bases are TGTGCCAGCAGTTACTCTCCGCCTAGCGGGATCTACAATGAGCAGTTCTTC.

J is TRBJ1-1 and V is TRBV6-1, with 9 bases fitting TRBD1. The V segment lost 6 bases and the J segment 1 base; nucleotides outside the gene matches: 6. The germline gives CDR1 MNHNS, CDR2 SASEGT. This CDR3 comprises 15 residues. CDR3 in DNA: TGTGCCAGCAGCTGGACAGGGGAAGCGAACACTGAAGCTTTCTTT. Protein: CASSWTGEANTEAFF.

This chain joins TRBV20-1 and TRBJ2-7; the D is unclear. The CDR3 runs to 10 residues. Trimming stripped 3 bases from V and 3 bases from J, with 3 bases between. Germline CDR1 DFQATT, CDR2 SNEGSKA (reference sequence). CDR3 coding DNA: TGCAGTGCTAGGGTCTACGAGCAGTACTTC. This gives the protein CSARVYEQYF.

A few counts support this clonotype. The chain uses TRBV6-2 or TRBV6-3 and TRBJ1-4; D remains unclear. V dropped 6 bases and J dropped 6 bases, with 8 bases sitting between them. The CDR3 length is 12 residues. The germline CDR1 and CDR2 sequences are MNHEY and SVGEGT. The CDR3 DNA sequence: TGTGCCAGCAGCCCCGTGGATGAAAAACTGTTTTTT. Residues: CASSPVDEKLFF.

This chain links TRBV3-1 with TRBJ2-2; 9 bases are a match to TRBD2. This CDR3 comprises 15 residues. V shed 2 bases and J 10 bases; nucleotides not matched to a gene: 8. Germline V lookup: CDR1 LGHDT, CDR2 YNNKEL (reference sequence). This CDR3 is CASSQLAGTPEELFF. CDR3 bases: TGTGCCAGCAGCCAACTAGCGGGGACCCCCGAGGAGCTGTTTTTT.

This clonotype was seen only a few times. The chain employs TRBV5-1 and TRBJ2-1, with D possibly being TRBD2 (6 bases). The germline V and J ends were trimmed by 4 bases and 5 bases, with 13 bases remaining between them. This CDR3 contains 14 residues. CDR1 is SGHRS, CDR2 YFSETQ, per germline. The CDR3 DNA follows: TGCGCCAGCAGCCCGCGGGGCCCCCACAATGAGCAGTTCTTC. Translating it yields CASSPRGPHNEQFF. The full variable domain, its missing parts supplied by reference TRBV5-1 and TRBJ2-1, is KAGVTQTPRYLIKTRGQQVTLSCSPISGHRSVSWYQQTPGQGLQFLFEYFSETQRNKGNFPGRFSGRQFSNSRSEMNVSTLELGDSALYLCASSPRGPHNEQFFGPGTRLTVL.

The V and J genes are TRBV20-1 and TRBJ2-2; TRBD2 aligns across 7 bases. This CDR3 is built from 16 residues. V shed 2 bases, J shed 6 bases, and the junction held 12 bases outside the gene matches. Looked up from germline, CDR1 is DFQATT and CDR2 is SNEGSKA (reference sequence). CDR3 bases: TGCAGTGCTAGACTCCTCTCGGGAGGCGCTCCCGGGGAGCTGTTTTTT. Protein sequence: CSARLLSGGAPGELFF.

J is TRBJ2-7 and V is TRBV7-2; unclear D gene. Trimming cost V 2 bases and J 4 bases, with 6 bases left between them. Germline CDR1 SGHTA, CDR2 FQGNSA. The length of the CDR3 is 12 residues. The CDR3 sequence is CASSLSRYEQYF. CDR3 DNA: TGTGCCAGCAGCTTAAGTCGGTACGAGCAGTACTTC.

The CDR3 coding sequence is TGTGCCAGCAGTGCTAGCGGGGGGGCCCATGAGCAGTTCTTC. Translation gives CASSASGGAHEQFF. The chain has TRBV6-4 and TRBJ2-1; the match to TRBD2 covers 12 bases. From germline, CDR1 is MRHNA and CDR2 SNTAGT. The length of the CDR3 is 14 residues. Trimming at V came to 4 bases and at J to 8 bases, leaving 3 bases not matched to a gene.

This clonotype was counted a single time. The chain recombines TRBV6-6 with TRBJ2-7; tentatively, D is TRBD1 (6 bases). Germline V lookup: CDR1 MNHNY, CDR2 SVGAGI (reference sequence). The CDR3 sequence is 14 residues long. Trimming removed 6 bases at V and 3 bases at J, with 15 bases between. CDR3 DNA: TGTGCCAGCAGACCACGGGACAACCTCTACGAGCAGTACTTC. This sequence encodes CASRPRDNLYEQYF.

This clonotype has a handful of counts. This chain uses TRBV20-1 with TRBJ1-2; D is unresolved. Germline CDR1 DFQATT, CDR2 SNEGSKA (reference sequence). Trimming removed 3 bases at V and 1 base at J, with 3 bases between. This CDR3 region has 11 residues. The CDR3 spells CSASSNYGYTF. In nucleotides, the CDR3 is TGCAGTGCTAGCAGTAACTATGGCTACACCTTC.

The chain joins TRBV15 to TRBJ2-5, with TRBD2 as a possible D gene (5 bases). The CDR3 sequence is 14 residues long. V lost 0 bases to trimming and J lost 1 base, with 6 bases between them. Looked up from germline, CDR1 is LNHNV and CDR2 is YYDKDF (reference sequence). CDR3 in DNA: TGTGCCACCAGCAGAGATCGGGGCCAAGAGACCCAGTACTTC. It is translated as CATSRDRGQETQYF.

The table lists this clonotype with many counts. DNA of the CDR3: TGCAGTGCGACCCACCCTAGCGGGGGGGCCTACGAGCAGTACTTC. Protein sequence: CSATHPSGGAYEQYF. The chain combines TRBV20-1 with TRBJ2-7; 12 nucleotides agree with TRBD2. Per the germline V gene, CDR1 is DFQATT and CDR2 is SNEGSKA (reference sequence). V lost 6 bases, J lost 2 bases, and 8 bases stayed unmatched. This CDR3 is built from 15 residues.

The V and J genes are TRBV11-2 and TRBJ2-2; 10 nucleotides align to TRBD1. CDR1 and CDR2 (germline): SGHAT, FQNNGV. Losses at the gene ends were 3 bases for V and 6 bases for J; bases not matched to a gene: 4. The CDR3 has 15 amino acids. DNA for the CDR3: TGTGCCAGCAGCTTTAGACAGGGGGCGGCCGGGGAGCTGTTTTTT. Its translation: CASSFRQGAAGELFF. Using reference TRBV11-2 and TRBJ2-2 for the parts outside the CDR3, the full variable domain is EAGVAQSPRYKIIEKRQSVAFWCNPISGHATLYWYQQILGQGPKLLIQFQNNGVVDDSQLPKDRFSAERLKGVDSTLKIQPAKLEDSAVYLCASSFRQGAAGELFFGEGSRLTVL.

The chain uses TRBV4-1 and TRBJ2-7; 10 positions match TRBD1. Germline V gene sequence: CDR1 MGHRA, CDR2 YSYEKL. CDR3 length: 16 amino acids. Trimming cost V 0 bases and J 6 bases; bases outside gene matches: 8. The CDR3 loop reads CASSQDPGQGVSEQYF. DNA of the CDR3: TGCGCCAGCAGCCAAGATCCAGGACAGGGGGTCTCCGAGCAGTACTTC.

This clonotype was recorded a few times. DNA for the CDR3: TGTGCCAGCAGACCGATAGACCAAGAGACCCAGTACTTC. As protein: CASRPIDQETQYF. The chain recombines TRBV27 with TRBJ2-5; D is ambiguous. The CDR3 consists of 13 residues. Trimming stripped 6 bases from V and 0 bases from J, with 8 bases between. Germline lookup yields CDR1 MNHEY and CDR2 SMNVEV (reference sequence).

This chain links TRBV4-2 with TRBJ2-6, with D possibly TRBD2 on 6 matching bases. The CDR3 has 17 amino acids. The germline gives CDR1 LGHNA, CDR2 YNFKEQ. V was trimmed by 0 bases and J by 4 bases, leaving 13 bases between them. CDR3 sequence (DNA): TGTGCCAGCAGCCAAGATCGGCGACTAGGCGGGGCCAACGTCCTGACTTTC. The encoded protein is CASSQDRRLGGANVLTF.

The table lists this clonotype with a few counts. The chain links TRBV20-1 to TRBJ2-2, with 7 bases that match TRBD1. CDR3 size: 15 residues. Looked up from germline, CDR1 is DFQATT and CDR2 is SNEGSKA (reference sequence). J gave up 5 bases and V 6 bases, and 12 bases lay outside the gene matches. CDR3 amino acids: CSAKPLTGDTGELFF. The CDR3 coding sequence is TGCAGTGCCAAGCCCCTAACAGGGGATACCGGGGAGCTGTTTTTT.